The clone carrying this T cell receptor beta chain was recorded a few times. The length of the CDR3 is 15 residues. The germline V gene has CDR1 LNHDA and CDR2 SQIVND (reference sequence). V was pared by 4 bases and J by 0 bases, with 13 bases between. This specimen comes from a study of sequential checkpoint blockade in melanoma. For the study at large: Arm A got nivolumab then ipilimumab; arm B the reverse, 1:1.

The repertoire was sequenced with immunoSEQ multiplex PCR; TCRdb's copy has only in-frame clones and lacks some. This table holds just under 20,000 clones, about 80% found once. As to treatment: randomized to nivolumab then ipilimumab (arm A) or the reverse (arm B). Live CD3+CD8+ CD19− CD56− cells were sorted from PBMCs. This TCR came from a human donor with melanoma. The chain couples TRBV19 to TRBJ2-7, with D possibly matching TRBD1 (6 bases). Sequencing used CD8+ T cells sorted from blood (inferred from file names), obtained from a patient given nivolumab and ipilimumab in sequence. The CDR3 here is CASSTTGQYSYEQYF. The DNA of the CDR3 is TGTGCCAGTAGTACAACGGGACAATACTCCTACGAGCAGTACTTC. The full variable domain, completed using reference TRBV19 and TRBJ2-7, is DGGITQSPKYLFRKEGQNVTLSCEQNLNHDAMYWYRQDPGQGLRLIYYSQIVNDFQKGDIAEGYSVSREKKESFPLTVTSAQKNPTAFYLCASSTTGQYSYEQYFGPGTRLTVT.